A single TCR beta chain is shown here with its context. Its target is not known. The sample originates from a study of cytomegalovirus exposure and HLA in healthy donors. Study overall: Unique TCRs from HLA-typed donors, roughly 89 million of them, were held in an early data release.

Trimming removed 8 bases from V and 6 bases from J, with 11 bases in between. Germline CDR1 and CDR2: MRHNA and SNTAGT. The CDR3 has 12 residues. The PCR used 60 Vbeta and 13 Jbeta primers. The assay was immunoSEQ multiplex PCR, and TCRdb's table has in-frame clones only and misses some. This repertoire includes tens of thousands of clones. Study-wide results and caveats: Analyzed later, most CMV-associated TCR beta chains appeared HLA-restricted.

This TCR was sampled from a man in his fifties in good health and CMV-seronegative. This chain joins TRBV6-4 and TRBJ1-5; no clear D. The sample taken for sequencing was PBMCs. The CDR3 DNA sequence: TGTGCCAGCCTCGGGAGATTTCAGCCCCAGCATTTT. As protein: CASLGRFQPQHF.